Each of the 19 T cell receptor beta chains below was sequenced from the same sample in a study of shared clonotypes between healthy human individuals. The protocol was immunoSEQ multiplex PCR, while the TCRdb copy is restricted to in-frame clones and leaves out a portion. The data contain fewer than 2.5 million clones, 80% to 95% of them seen just once; the ten biggest clones take up around 0.4%. The sequenced sample consisted of naive CD4+ T cells from PBMCs. Subset: CD45RA+ positively selected. These receptors were obtained from a man younger than 30 in good health. Some clones in this sample may be carry-over from other donors' samples.

The chain has TRBV28 and TRBJ1-1; D is unresolved. Germline CDR1 is MDHEN and CDR2 is SYDVKM. V was cut by 7 bases and J by 0 bases, with 12 bases left in between. The CDR3 is made up of 14 amino acids. CDR3 sequence (DNA): TGTGCCAGCACCCCGAGAGGGTTGAACACTGAAGCTTTCTTT. Translated: CASTPRGLNTEAFF.

The rearrangement joins TRBV28 to TRBJ2-7; D possibly corresponds to TRBD1 (6 bases). The CDR3 runs 17 residues. Trimming left V 4 bases short and J 2 bases short, with 21 bases between. Germline assignment: CDR1 MDHEN and CDR2 SYDVKM. CDR3 protein: CASSSRPGTREPYEQYF. CDR3 DNA sequence: TGTGCCAGCAGTTCCCGACCCGGGACAAGGGAACCCTACGAGCAGTACTTC.

DNA for the CDR3: TGTGCCAGCAGCGTAGGAAATAGCGGGAACCAAGAGACCCAGTACTTC. Its protein product is CASSVGNSGNQETQYF. The V call is TRBV9, the J call TRBJ2-5; 8 nucleotides align to TRBD2. The CDR3 contains 16 residues. V trimming: 0 bases; J trimming: 0 bases; junction bases outside the gene matches: 4. Germline V CDR1 and CDR2: SGDLS, YYNGEE.

The genes are TRBV4-3 and TRBJ2-6; D might be TRBD1 or TRBD2, each matching 5 bases. CDR1 LGHNA and CDR2 YSLEER come from the germline V gene. The CDR3 runs to 18 residues. V lost 4 bases to trimming and J lost 2 bases, with 18 bases between them. The CDR3 protein is CASSPRLSRGAGANVLTF. CDR3 nucleotides: TGCGCCAGCAGCCCCCGTTTGAGTCGGGGCGCTGGGGCCAACGTCCTGACTTTC.

This clone showed up just once. The same CDR3 arises from other DNA sequences in this sample as well. The chain is built from TRBV18 and TRBJ1-2; TRBD1 matches at 8 bases. The CDR3 spans 14 residues. The trim removed 2 bases at V and 3 bases at J, leaving 2 bases unmatched. Germline-derived CDR1 and CDR2 are KGHSH and LQKENI. For the CDR3, the DNA is TGTGCCAGCTCACCAACAGGGGGAGACTATGGCTACACCTTC. Translated: CASSPTGGDYGYTF.

The V and J genes are TRBV27 and TRBJ2-1; 13 nucleotides line up with TRBD2. CDR3 size: 16 residues. CDR1 is MNHEY, CDR2 SMNVEV, per germline (reference sequence). V lost 5 bases, J lost 9 bases, and 10 bases stayed unmatched. CDR3 bases: TGTGCCAGCAGTCCGCCACTAGCGGGAGGGCCAGGTGAGCAGTTCTTC. The encoded protein is CASSPPLAGGPGEQFF.

This chain uses TRBV7-3 with TRBJ2-3; D unclear. CDR3 size: 17 residues. CDR1 SGHTA and CDR2 FQGTGA come from the germline V gene. V was cut by 2 bases and J by 3 bases, with 18 bases left in between. The CDR3 bases are TGTGCCAGCAGCTTATACCCTGGCTCCACCGTTACAGATACGCAGTATTTT. Protein product: CASSLYPGSTVTDTQYF.

The chain is built from TRBV11-3 and TRBJ1-4; D is possibly TRBD1 (6 bases). V was clipped by 3 bases and J by 0 bases, with 14 bases between them. From germline, CDR1 is SGHNT and CDR2 YENEEA. The CDR3 is 17 amino acids. This CDR3 reads CASSFEKDSSTNEKLFF. The CDR3 nucleotides read TGTGCCAGCAGCTTCGAGAAGGACAGTTCAACTAATGAAAAACTGTTTTTT. Full variable domain (remainder filled in from reference TRBV11-3 and TRBJ1-4): EAGVVQSPRYKIIEKKQPVAFWCNPISGHNTLYWYLQNLGQGPELLIRYENEEAVDDSQLPKDRFSAERLKGVDSTLKIQPAELGDSAVYLCASSFEKDSSTNEKLFFGSGTQLSVL.

V and J are TRBV5-1 and TRBJ2-7; 7 positions agree with TRBD2. Trimming removed 0 bases from V and 6 bases from J; junction bases left unmatched: 9. Germline V gives CDR1 SGHRS, CDR2 YFSETQ. The CDR3 consists of 15 residues. Here the CDR3 DNA reads TGCGCCAGCAGCTTGGGGGGTAGGGACTATCGCGAGCAGTACTTC. Translation gives CASSLGGRDYREQYF.

The chain has TRBV5-1 and TRBJ2-7; a possible D gene is TRBD2 (5 bases). In germline, CDR1 is SGHRS, CDR2 YFSETQ. Trimming cost V 4 bases and J 2 bases, with 10 bases left between them. CDR3 length: 13 residues. As DNA, the CDR3 is TGCGCCAGCAGCCTTCAGACTACCTACGAGCAGTACTTC. As protein: CASSLQTTYEQYF.

In this sample, this clone turned up once. The CDR3 loop is CAWSLDGATKLFF. The CDR3 DNA sequence: TGTGCCTGGAGTTTAGACGGTGCAACGAAACTGTTTTTT. The genes are TRBV30 and TRBJ1-4; D remains unclear. Germline assignment: CDR1 GTSNPN and CDR2 SVGIG (reference sequence). V was cut by 2 bases and J by 11 bases, with 15 bases left in between. The CDR3 totals 13 residues.

The gene calls are TRBV12-2 and TRBJ2-1. TRBV12-2 is flagged as a pseudogene. This CDR3 is 13 amino acids long. CDR3 sequence: CASRQRHRWGQFF. The CDR3 region has the DNA TGTGCAAGTCGTCAAAGACACCGATGGGGACAGTTCTTC.

The CDR3: CASGGTGRDEKLFF. In DNA, the CDR3 is TGTGCCAGCGGGGGGACAGGGAGAGATGAAAAACTGTTTTTT. The chain links TRBV6-1 to TRBJ1-4, with 9 bases fitting TRBD1. Germline CDR1 MNHNS, CDR2 SASEGT. The CDR3 has 14 amino acids. V lost 8 bases to trimming and J lost 6 bases; unmatched junction nucleotides: 7.

The genes are TRBV11-1 and TRBJ1-1, with TRBD1 identical over 9 bases. With V trimmed by 5 bases and J by 3 bases, 7 bases remained unmatched. Germline V lookup: CDR1 SGHAT, CDR2 FQDESV (reference sequence). This CDR3 region has 15 residues. The DNA of the CDR3 is TGTGCCAGCAGCGACCCGGGACAGGGTGACACTGAAGCTTTCTTT. Encoded protein: CASSDPGQGDTEAFF.

A word on this clone: Other DNA sequences within the sample encode an identical CDR3. The chain uses TRBV5-1 and TRBJ2-5, with D maybe TRBD2 (6 bases). CDR1 is SGHRS, CDR2 YFSETQ, per germline. This CDR3 has 14 residues. The V end was cut by 1 base, the J end by 2 bases, with 9 bases between. The CDR3 coding sequence is TGCGCCAGCAGCTTGTCGGGGGATCAAGAGACCCAGTACTTC. Encoded protein: CASSLSGDQETQYF.

The sample holds one count of this clone. This sequence joins TRBV7-9 and TRBJ1-1, with 12 bases matching TRBD1. CDR3 length equals 18 residues. The V gene's germline CDR1 is SEHNR and CDR2 FQNEAQ (reference sequence). The V segment lost 5 bases and the J segment 4 bases; nucleotides outside the gene matches: 14. CDR3 protein: CASSPRGTGGSIGTEAFF. DNA for the CDR3: TGTGCCAGCAGCCCACGGGGGACAGGGGGCTCTATTGGCACTGAAGCTTTCTTT.

This clone was detected once. The chain combines TRBV6-1 with TRBJ2-1; no clear D gene. The germline V gene has CDR1 MNHNS and CDR2 SASEGT. This CDR3 has 14 residues. With 0 bases removed from V and 6 bases from J, the gap between germline ends came to 9 bases. The CDR3 loop reads CASSEADATNEQFF. CDR3 in DNA: TGTGCCAGCAGTGAAGCCGACGCGACCAATGAGCAGTTCTTC.

The chain is built from TRBV29-1 and TRBJ2-5, with 7 bases fitting TRBD1. V lost 8 bases and J lost 1; bases outside the gene matches: 4. Germline V CDR1 and CDR2: SQVTM, ANQGSEA. The length of the CDR3 is 12 residues. In DNA, the CDR3 is TGCAGCACGGGACAGTCCCAAGAGACCCAGTACTTC. Protein: CSTGQSQETQYF. The complete variable domain, with remaining parts taken from reference TRBV29-1 and TRBJ2-5, reads SAVISQKPSRDICQRGTSLTIQCQVDSQVTMMFWYRQQPGQSLTLIATANQGSEATYESGFVIDKFPISRPNLTFSTLTVSNMSPEDSSIYLCSTGQSQETQYFGPGTRLLVL.

J is TRBJ2-1 and V is TRBV14; 7 positions agree with TRBD2. The junction had 8 bases not matched to a gene; V was cut back by 6 bases and J by 6 bases. CDR3 size: 14 residues. The germline CDR1 and CDR2 sequences are SGHDN and FVKESK. CDR3 in DNA: TGTGCCAGCAGACTGGGACTAACCACCAATGAGCAGTTCTTC. It translates to CASRLGLTTNEQFF.